This T cell receptor (beta chain) is drawn from a study of blood T cell repertoires in COVID-19. About the study: Acute-phase and convalescent COVID-19 samples originated in the United States, Italy and Spain. T cells, B-cell-depleted T cells, or PBMCs provided the cDNA or gDNA that served as material.

The CDR3 extends over 15 amino acids. V gave up 6 bases and J gave up 2 bases, with 13 bases separating them. Germline V gene data show CDR1 as MNHEY and CDR2 as SVGAGI. Original processing methods: Scientists estimated how many nucleated cells there were by amplifying reference gene primers. TCRdb's copy holds only in-frame clones and misses some; the assay was immunoSEQ multiplex PCR. That table is the source of V, J and clone size, and D and trimming were worked out from the DNA. The sample includes tens of thousands of clones, 74% of them seen just once. Only one count was recorded for this clone.

The material sequenced was peripheral blood. This TCR was sampled from a woman of 80 years or more with acute or convalescent COVID-19. V gene TRBV6-5 combines with J gene TRBJ1-4, with D possibly TRBD1 on 5 matching bases. CDR3 amino acids: CASRPGGNTNEKLFF. The DNA of the CDR3 is TGTGCCAGCAGACCCGGGGGGAATACTAATGAAAAACTGTTTTTT.